The 17 T cell receptor beta chains listed next were all sequenced from one sample in a study of blood T cell repertoires in COVID-19. Using immunoSEQ multiplex PCR, the repertoire was profiled, and TCRdb retains in-frame clones only, with some absent. The repertoire holds around 180,000 clones, roughly three quarters seen once, with approximately 16% in the top ten. The sample consisted of PBMCs or T cells enriched from blood (not recorded which). Receptor source: a woman between 50 and 59 years old with acute COVID-19.

The genes are TRBV5-1 and TRBJ1-5, with D maybe TRBD1 (5 bases). The V end lost 1 base, the J end lost 7 bases, and 18 bases lay between the germline ends. The CDR3 loop spans 16 amino acids. Per germline, CDR1 SGHRS and CDR2 YFSETQ. The CDR3 protein is CASSLNRGSGGQPQHF. The CDR3 bases are TGCGCCAGCAGCTTGAACCGGGGCAGCGGGGGGCAGCCCCAGCATTTT.

This clone has a handful of counts. The V and J genes are TRBV7-2 and TRBJ2-7; 8 bases fit TRBD1. The CDR3 consists of 15 residues. The germline V gene has CDR1 SGHTA and CDR2 FQGNSA. The V segment lost 5 bases and the J segment 0 bases; nucleotides outside the gene matches: 6. The CDR3 DNA reads TGTGCCAGCAGCCCAAGGACAGGGAGCTCCTACGAGCAGTACGTC. Residues: CASSPRTGSSYEQYV.

The chain joins TRBV13 to TRBJ2-1; the D gene is possibly TRBD1 (5 bases). CDR1 PRHDT and CDR2 FYEKMQ come from the germline V gene (reference sequence). The CDR3 length is 16 residues. Trimming cost V 5 bases and J 2 bases, with 16 bases left between them. The CDR3 nucleotides read TGTGCCAGCAGCCCTAGGGGCGAGGAAGCCTACAATGAGCAGTTCTTC. This codes for CASSPRGEEAYNEQFF.

The J gene is TRBJ1-1, the V gene TRBV11-2; 8 nucleotides agree with TRBD1. Germline CDR1 and CDR2: SGHAT and FQNNGV. The length of the CDR3 is 12 residues. V lost 0 bases and J lost 11; bases outside the gene matches: 2. DNA of the CDR3: TGTGCCAGCAGCTTAGAGGCAGGGGGCGCTTTCTTT. Its protein product is CASSLEAGGAFF.

This clone was seen only a few times. The chain recombines TRBV10-3 with TRBJ1-6, with D hard to call. The length of the CDR3 is 13 residues. Germline CDR1 ENHRY, CDR2 SYGVKD. V lost 3 bases to trimming and J lost 9 bases, with 9 bases between them. CDR3 amino acids: CAISEQIRSPLHF. Written as DNA, the CDR3 is TGTGCCATCAGTGAACAGATACGTTCACCCCTCCACTTT.

The rearrangement joins TRBV15 to TRBJ1-6, with D uncertain. Deletions cut 3 bases from V and 8 bases from J, with 14 bases between. This CDR3 has 15 amino acids. Germline lookup yields CDR1 LNHNV and CDR2 YYDKDF (reference sequence). In DNA, the CDR3 is TGTGCCACCAGCAGGTCCCTAGGGAGGGATTCACCCCTCCACTTT. Residues: CATSRSLGRDSPLHF.

The rearrangement uses TRBV2 and TRBJ1-5; TRBD1 agrees at 10 bases. The CDR3 loop spans 15 amino acids. Trimming cost V 5 bases and J 9 bases; bases outside gene matches: 10. Looked up from germline, CDR1 is SNHLY and CDR2 is FYNNEI. The CDR3 here is CASSYRDRGRGPQHF. CDR3 DNA sequence: TGTGCCAGCAGTTACCGGGACAGGGGCCGAGGGCCCCAGCATTTT.

The J gene is TRBJ2-2, the V gene TRBV10-1, with 10 positions matching TRBD1. Germline V gives CDR1 WNHNN, CDR2 SYGVQD (reference sequence). After removal of 3 bases from V and 9 bases from J, the junction contained 10 bases not matched to a gene. This CDR3 contains 16 residues. For the CDR3, the DNA is TGCGCCAGCAGTGACCGAGGGACAGGGGAAGGTCGGGAGCTGTTTTTT. The encoded protein is CASSDRGTGEGRELFF.

The gene calls are TRBV6-5 and TRBJ1-1, with a possible D match to TRBD1 (6 bases). Germline CDR1 is MNHEY and CDR2 is SVGAGI. Trimming stripped 8 bases from V and 6 bases from J, with 16 bases between. CDR3 length equals 13 residues. CDR3: CASLSGGRAEAFF. In DNA form, the CDR3 reads TGTGCCAGCCTCTCGGGGGGGCGAGCTGAAGCTTTCTTT.

The chain is built from TRBV7-2 and TRBJ1-5; the D gene is possibly TRBD1 (5 bases). Per germline, CDR1 SGHTA and CDR2 FQGNSA. There are 14 residues in the CDR3. The V end was cut by 4 bases, the J end by 7 bases, with 14 bases between. CDR3 in amino acids: CASSSPSSGQPQHF. CDR3 nucleotide sequence: TGTGCCAGCAGCTCACCCTCCTCAGGGCAGCCCCAGCATTTT.

CDR3 residues: CATSRSQDRHGYTF. CDR3 coding DNA: TGTGCCACCAGCAGATCTCAGGACAGGCATGGCTACACCTTC. The J gene is TRBJ1-2, the V gene TRBV15, with TRBD1 matching 7 bases. V shed 2 bases, J shed 6 bases, and the junction held 6 bases outside the gene matches. Germline V gene data show CDR1 as LNHNV and CDR2 as YYDKDF (reference sequence). This CDR3 spans 14 amino acids. Based on the CDR3 plus reference TRBV15 and TRBJ1-2, the full variable domain is DAMVIQNPRYQVTQFGKPVTLSCSQTLNHNVMYWYQQKSSQAPKLLFHYYDKDFNNEADTPDNFQSRRPNTSFCFLDIRSPGLGDTAMYLCATSRSQDRHGYTFGSGTRLTVV.

In this sample, this clone turned up once. The chain has TRBV5-5 and TRBJ1-2; D gene uncertain. The ends were cut back, 0 bases at V and 0 bases at J, with 6 bases in the middle. Germline V gene sequence: CDR1 SGHKS, CDR2 YYEKEE (reference sequence). The CDR3 is made up of 14 amino acids. For the CDR3, the DNA is TGTGCCAGCAGCTTGGAGGCGGCTAACTATGGCTACACCTTC. Its protein product is CASSLEAANYGYTF.

The V call is TRBV18, the J call TRBJ2-1; TRBD2 is a possible D gene (6 bases). The V gene's germline CDR1 is KGHSH and CDR2 LQKENI. V was cut by 2 bases and J by 4 bases, with 18 bases left in between. The CDR3 runs 17 residues. The CDR3 bases are TGTGCCAGCTCACCAGCCGGGGGAAGCCTCAATTACAATGAGCAGTTCTTC. Protein: CASSPAGGSLNYNEQFF.

This clone occurred a few times. The V call is TRBV7-2, the J call TRBJ1-2, with 10 bases identical to TRBD1. Germline CDR1 is SGHTA and CDR2 is FQGNSA. Trimming removed 5 bases from V and 8 bases from J; junction bases left unmatched: 8. The CDR3 spans 14 residues. CDR3 in DNA: TGTGCCAGCAGCCCGGGGACAGGGGCAGAGGGCTACACCTTC. Translated, it gives CASSPGTGAEGYTF.

This clone came up a few times. V gene TRBV3-1 (or the pseudogene TRBV3-2) combines with J gene TRBJ2-3, with TRBD2 matching 9 bases. The germline V gene encodes CDR1 LGHDT and CDR2 YNNKEL (reference sequence). This CDR3 is built from 19 residues. V shed 1 base, J shed 0 bases, and the junction held 11 bases outside the gene matches. The CDR3 region is CASSQVLGGGETSTDTQYF. The CDR3 DNA reads as TGTGCCAGCAGCCAAGTTCTGGGCGGGGGGGAAACTAGCACAGATACGCAGTATTTT.

V usage is TRBV27 and J usage is TRBJ1-5; 11 bases align to TRBD1. The V segment lost 5 bases and the J segment 1 base; nucleotides outside the gene matches: 4. Germline V CDR1 and CDR2: MNHEY, SMNVEV (reference sequence). CDR3 length: 16 residues. Here the CDR3 reads CASSRTGGGSNQPQHF. CDR3 DNA: TGTGCCAGCAGTCGGACAGGGGGCGGGAGCAATCAGCCCCAGCATTTT.

The chain recombines TRBV2 with TRBJ2-5; a possible D gene is TRBD1 (6 bases). V lost 10 bases, J lost 5 bases, and 14 bases lay in between. The CDR3 spans 12 residues. Germline V lookup: CDR1 SNHLY, CDR2 FYNNEI. CDR3 nucleotides: TGTGCCACTCAGGGGAACAGTGAGACCCAGTACTTC. This encodes CATQGNSETQYF.